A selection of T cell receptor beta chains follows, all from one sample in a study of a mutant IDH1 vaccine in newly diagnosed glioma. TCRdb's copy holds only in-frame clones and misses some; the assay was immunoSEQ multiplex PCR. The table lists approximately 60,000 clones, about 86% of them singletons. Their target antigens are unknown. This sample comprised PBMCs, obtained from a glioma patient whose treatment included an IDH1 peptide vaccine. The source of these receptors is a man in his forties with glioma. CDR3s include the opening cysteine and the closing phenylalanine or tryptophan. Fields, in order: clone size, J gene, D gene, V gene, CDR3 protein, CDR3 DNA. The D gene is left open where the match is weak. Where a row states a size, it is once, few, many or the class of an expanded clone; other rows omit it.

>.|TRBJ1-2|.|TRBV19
CASSPSIPYYGYTF
TGTGCCAGTAGCCCATCTATTCCCTACTATGGCTACACCTTC
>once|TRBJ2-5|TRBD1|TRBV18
CASSFGQGETQYF
TGTGCCAGCTCATTCGGACAGGGAGAGACCCAGTACTTC
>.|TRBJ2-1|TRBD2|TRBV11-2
CASSFVSGRAGEQFF
TGTGCCAGCAGCTTCGTTAGCGGGAGGGCCGGTGAGCAGTTCTTC
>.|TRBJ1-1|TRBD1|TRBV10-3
CATGQGSGAFF
TGTGCCACCGGACAGGGTTCCGGGGCTTTCTTT
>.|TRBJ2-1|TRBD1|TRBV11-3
CASSGRRDRGYNEQFF
TGTGCCAGCAGCGGCCGCCGGGACAGGGGCTACAATGAGCAGTTCTTC
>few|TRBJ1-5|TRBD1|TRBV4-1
CASSRERTGHQPQHF
TGCGCCAGCAGCCGAGAGAGGACAGGCCATCAGCCCCAGCATTTT
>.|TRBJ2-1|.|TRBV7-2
CASSSQGGEQFF
TGTGCCAGCAGCTCACAGGGTGGCGAGCAGTTCTTC
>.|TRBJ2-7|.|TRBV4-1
CASSPSASYEQYF
TGCGCCAGCAGCCCTTCAGCCTCCTACGAGCAGTACTTC
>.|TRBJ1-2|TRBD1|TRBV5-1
CASSGGDRPYGYTF
TGCGCCAGCAGCGGAGGGGACAGGCCGTATGGCTACACCTTC
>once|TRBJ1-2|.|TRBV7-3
CASSGNRVYGYTF
TGTGCCAGCTCCGGGAACAGGGTCTATGGCTACACCTTC
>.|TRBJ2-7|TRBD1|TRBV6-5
CASSSDRASGYYEQYF
TGTGCCAGCAGTTCAGACAGGGCTTCGGGATACTACGAGCAGTACTTC
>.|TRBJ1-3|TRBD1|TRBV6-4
CAGWRRDRDPSGNTIYF
TGTGCCGGCTGGCGACGGGACAGGGATCCCTCTGGAAACACCATATATTTT
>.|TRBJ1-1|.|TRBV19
CASSTQTRTTEAFF
TGTGCCAGTAGCACTCAAACGAGGACCACTGAAGCTTTCTTT
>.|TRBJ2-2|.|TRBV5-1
CASSTSLHRELFF
TGCGCCAGCAGCACGTCCTTACACAGGGAGCTGTTTTTT
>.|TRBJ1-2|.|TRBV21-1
CASSKDPGYTF
TGTGCCAGCAGCAAAGACCCTGGCTACACCTTC
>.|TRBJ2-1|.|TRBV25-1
CASSRGTYNEQFF
TGTGCCAGCAGCCGCGGGACTTACAATGAGCAGTTCTTC
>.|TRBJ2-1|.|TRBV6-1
CATGTRIDEQFF
TGTGCGACAGGCACAAGGATCGATGAGCAGTTCTTC
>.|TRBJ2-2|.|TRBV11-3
CASREGGRRTGELFF
TGTGCCAGCAGGGAGGGGGGGCGCCGCACCGGGGAGCTGTTTTTT
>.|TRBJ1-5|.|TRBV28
CASSYVTGEVGQPQHF
TGTGCCAGCAGTTACGTCACGGGGGAAGTAGGCCAGCCCCAGCATTTT
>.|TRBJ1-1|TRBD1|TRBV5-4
CASSPAGTGEGGAFF
TGTGCCAGCAGCCCAGCTGGGACAGGGGAAGGGGGAGCTTTCTTT
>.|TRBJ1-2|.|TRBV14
CASSRPTGGYTF
TGTGCCAGCAGCCGTCCGACGGGTGGCTACACCTTC
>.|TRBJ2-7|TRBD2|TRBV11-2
CASKGLAGEQYF
TGTGCCAGCAAGGGACTAGCGGGGGAGCAGTACTTC
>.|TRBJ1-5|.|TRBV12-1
CTRPGTQHF
TGTACCCGGCCGGGGACCCAGCATTTT
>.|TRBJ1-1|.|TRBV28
CASRPTGRGNTEAFF
TGTGCCAGCAGGCCAACCGGACGGGGGAACACTGAAGCTTTCTTT
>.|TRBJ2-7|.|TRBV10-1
CASSGRYSYEQYF
TGCGCCAGCAGTGGCAGGTATTCCTACGAGCAGTACTTC
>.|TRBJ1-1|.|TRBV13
CASSQEAEAFF
TGTGCCAGCAGCCAAGAGGCTGAAGCTTTCTTT
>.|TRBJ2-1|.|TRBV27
CASSWTIGHEQFF
TGTGCCAGCAGTTGGACGATTGGCCATGAGCAGTTCTTC
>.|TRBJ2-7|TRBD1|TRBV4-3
CASSQDSDRDYEQYF
TGCGCCAGCAGCCAAGATTCGGACAGGGACTACGAGCAGTACTTC
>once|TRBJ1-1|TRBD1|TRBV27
CASSVQGGTEAFF
TGTGCCAGCAGCGTACAGGGGGGAACTGAAGCTTTCTTT
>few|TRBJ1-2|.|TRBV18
CASSPGGGYGYTF
TGTGCCAGCTCACCAGGAGGGGGTTATGGCTACACCTTC
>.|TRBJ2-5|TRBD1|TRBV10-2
CASSDLGQKTQYF
TGCGCCAGCAGTGACCTGGGACAGAAGACCCAGTACTTC
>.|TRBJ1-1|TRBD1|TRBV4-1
CASSQPVGTGAVEAFF
TGCGCCAGCAGCCAGCCCGTTGGGACAGGGGCCGTTGAAGCTTTCTTT
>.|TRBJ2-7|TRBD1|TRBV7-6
CASGRTGAAYEQYF
TGTGCCAGCGGGAGAACAGGGGCCGCCTACGAGCAGTACTTC
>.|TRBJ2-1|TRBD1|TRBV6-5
CASSDRGLYNEQFF
TGTGCCAGCAGCGACAGGGGGCTCTACAATGAGCAGTTCTTC
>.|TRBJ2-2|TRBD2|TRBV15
CATSAGLAGVGGELFF
TGTGCCACCAGCGCAGGACTAGCGGGAGTCGGCGGGGAGCTGTTTTTT
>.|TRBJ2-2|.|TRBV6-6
CASSYEAAVSLGELFF
TGTGCCAGCAGTTACGAGGCAGCCGTATCGTTAGGGGAGCTGTTTTTT
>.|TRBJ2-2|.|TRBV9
CASSADPQELFF
TGTGCCAGCAGCGCAGACCCACAGGAGCTGTTTTTT
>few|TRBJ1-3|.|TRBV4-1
CASSLDSPPGNTIYF
TGCGCCAGCAGCCTGGACAGTCCTCCTGGAAACACCATATATTTT
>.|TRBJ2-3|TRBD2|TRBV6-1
CASSAQTSGASTDTQYF
TGTGCCAGCAGTGCCCAAACTAGCGGGGCCAGCACAGATACGCAGTATTTT
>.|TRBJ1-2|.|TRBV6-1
CAGAKNYGYTF
TGTGCCGGGGCGAAGAACTATGGCTACACCTTC
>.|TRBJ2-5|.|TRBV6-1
CASTRDRDQETQYF
TGTGCCAGCACCAGAGACAGAGACCAAGAGACCCAGTACTTC
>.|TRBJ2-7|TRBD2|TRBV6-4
CASSARLAGGNSYEQYF
TGTGCCAGCAGTGCGCGACTAGCGGGAGGGAACTCCTACGAGCAGTACTTC
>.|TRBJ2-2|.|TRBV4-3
CASSQGTLNTGELFF
TGCGCCAGCAGCCAAGGGACACTGAACACCGGGGAGCTGTTTTTT
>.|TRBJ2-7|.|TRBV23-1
CASSQGFHYEQYF
TGCGCCAGCAGTCAGGGGTTCCACTACGAGCAGTACTTC
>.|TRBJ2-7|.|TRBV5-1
CASSLGTQSSYEQYF
TGCGCCAGCAGCTTGGGTACTCAAAGCTCCTACGAGCAGTACTTC
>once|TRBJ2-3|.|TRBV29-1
CSVEGQWDTQYF
TGCAGCGTTGAAGGACAGTGGGATACGCAGTATTTT
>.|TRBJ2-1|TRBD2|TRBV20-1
CSARREEQFF
TGCAGTGCTAGGCGGGAGGAACAGTTCTTC
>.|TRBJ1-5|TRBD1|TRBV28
CASRDRVGNQPQHF
TGTGCCAGCAGGGACAGGGTAGGCAATCAGCCCCAGCATTTT
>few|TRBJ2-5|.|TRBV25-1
CASSHGRTLGTQYF
TGTGCCAGCAGTCATGGGCGTACACTGGGGACCCAGTACTTC
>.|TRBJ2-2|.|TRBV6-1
CASSVSGTPSELFF
TGTGCCAGCAGTGTTTCCGGGACCCCCTCGGAGCTGTTTTTT
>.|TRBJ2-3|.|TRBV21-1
CASNSPASSTDTQYF
TGTGCCAGCAATTCTCCAGCTTCAAGCACAGATACGCAGTATTTT
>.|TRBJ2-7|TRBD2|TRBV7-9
CASIGAGGYEQYF
TGTGCCAGCATAGGAGCGGGGGGTTACGAGCAGTACTTC
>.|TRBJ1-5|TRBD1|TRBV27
CASRPQGAGGQPQHF
TGTGCCAGCAGGCCACAGGGGGCAGGGGGGCAGCCCCAGCATTTT
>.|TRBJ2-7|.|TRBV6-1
CASSEADSGVSYEQYF
TGTGCCAGCAGTGAAGCGGATAGCGGCGTCTCCTACGAGCAGTACTTC
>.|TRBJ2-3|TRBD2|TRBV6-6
CASSSGARRDTQYF
TGTGCCAGTTCGAGCGGGGCTAGGAGAGATACGCAGTATTTT